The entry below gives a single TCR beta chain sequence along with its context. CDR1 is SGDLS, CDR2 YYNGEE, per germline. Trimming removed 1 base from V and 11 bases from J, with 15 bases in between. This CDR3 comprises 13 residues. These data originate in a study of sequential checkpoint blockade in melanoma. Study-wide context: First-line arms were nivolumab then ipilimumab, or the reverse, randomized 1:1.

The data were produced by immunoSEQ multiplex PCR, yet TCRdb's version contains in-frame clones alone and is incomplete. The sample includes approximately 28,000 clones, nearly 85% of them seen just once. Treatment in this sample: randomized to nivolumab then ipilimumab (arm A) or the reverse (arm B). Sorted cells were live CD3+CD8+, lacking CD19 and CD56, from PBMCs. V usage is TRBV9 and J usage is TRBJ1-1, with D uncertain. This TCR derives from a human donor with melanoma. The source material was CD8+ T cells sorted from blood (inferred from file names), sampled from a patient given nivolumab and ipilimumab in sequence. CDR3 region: CASSVTPLEAAFF. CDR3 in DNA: TGTGCCAGCAGCGTAACCCCCCTTGAAGCGGCTTTCTTT.